The 30 T cell receptor beta chains reported below all come from one sample, sequenced in a study of shared clonotypes between healthy human individuals. Sequencing was performed with immunoSEQ multiplex PCR; in TCRdb, only in-frame clones are kept and a portion is missing. The data contain about 500,000 clones, 70% to 80% of them singletons. The sample comprised PBMCs. The receptors were gathered from a woman aged 40 to 50 in good health. Some clones in this sample may be carry-over from other donors' samples.

The V and J genes are TRBV28 and TRBJ2-1; 7 bases line up with TRBD2. The junction had 10 bases not matched to a gene; V was cut back by 7 bases and J by 7 bases. The CDR3 covers 14 residues. Per the germline V gene, CDR1 is MDHEN and CDR2 is SYDVKM. For the CDR3, the DNA is TGTGCCAGCAATCGGGGGGTACTAGTAAATGAGCAGTTCTTC. This encodes CASNRGVLVNEQFF.

As concerns this clone: A read error likely explains this, since a far larger clone differs by one base. The chain links TRBV5-1 to TRBJ1-1; possible D gene TRBD1, 5 bases. This CDR3 has 13 amino acids. CDR1 is SGHRS and CDR2 is YFSETQ in the germline V gene. CDR3 loop: CASSLRTFTGAFF. For the CDR3, the DNA is TGCGCCAGCAGCTTGAGGACATTCACTGGAGCTTTCTTT.

This clone has a single count. The chain recombines TRBV7-3 with TRBJ2-3; possible D gene TRBD2, 6 bases. The germline CDR1 and CDR2 sequences are SGHTA and FQGTGA. The CDR3 length is 15 residues. The ends were cut back, 3 bases at V and 0 bases at J, with 10 bases in the middle. DNA of the CDR3: TGTGCCAGCAGCTTCGGGGGTGTAAGCACAGATACGCAGTATTTT. It yields the protein CASSFGGVSTDTQYF. Based on the CDR3 plus reference TRBV7-3 and TRBJ2-3, the full variable domain is GAGVSQTPSNKVTEKGKYVELRCDPISGHTALYWYRQSLGQGPEFLIYFQGTGAADDSGLPNDRFFAVRPEGSVSTLKIQRTERGDSAVYLCASSFGGVSTDTQYFGPGTRLTVL.

This clone was recorded a few times. V usage is TRBV7-9 and J usage is TRBJ1-1; D gene uncertain. Germline-derived CDR1 and CDR2 are SEHNR and FQNEAQ (reference sequence). This CDR3 region has 12 residues. The ends were cut back, 7 bases at V and 4 bases at J, with 10 bases in the middle. CDR3 DNA: TGTGCCAGCAACGGGATGGCCACTGAAGCTTTCTTT. Amino acids: CASNGMATEAFF.

This clone has ten or more counts. The chain employs TRBV21-1 and TRBJ2-1; TRBD1, the table's D call, lacks a check against the DNA. TRBV21-1 is marked as a pseudogene. This CDR3 has 17 residues. The CDR3 loop reads CASSKELGQMRYNEQFF. Written as DNA, the CDR3 is TGTGCCAGCAGCAAAGAATTGGGACAGATGAGGTACAATGAGCAGTTCTTC.

This sequence joins TRBV10-3 and TRBJ1-2, with D hard to call. The CDR3 is made up of 15 amino acids. Germline lookup yields CDR1 ENHRY and CDR2 SYGVKD. Deletions cut 2 bases from V and 3 bases from J, with 13 bases between. The CDR3 sequence is CAISEVSLKDYGYTF. The CDR3 nucleotides read TGTGCCATCAGTGAGGTTAGCCTGAAGGACTATGGCTACACCTTC.

With regard to this clone: One end of the junction is discordant with germline, which a read error may explain. The chain couples TRBV30 to TRBJ2-3; TRBD1 matches 12 bases. The length of the CDR3 is 14 residues. The germline CDR1 and CDR2 sequences are GTSNPN and SVGIG (reference sequence). CDR3 in amino acids: CAWTGTGGTNTQYF. CDR3 nucleotides: TGTGCCTGGACCGGGACAGGGGGCACAAATACGCAGTATTTT.

This rearrangement joins TRBV7-3 to TRBJ2-2; D is perhaps TRBD2 (5 bases). Germline CDR1 reads SGHTA; CDR2 reads FQGTGA. The CDR3 contains 15 residues. V was clipped by 1 base and J by 2 bases, with 8 bases between them. The CDR3 region has the DNA TGTGCCAGCAGCTTAAGTGGGAGCAACACCGGGGAGCTGTTTTTT. Protein sequence: CASSLSGSNTGELFF.

This clone was observed a single time. The chain carries TRBV10-3 and TRBJ2-7; weak D call: TRBD1 (6 bases). CDR3 length: 15 amino acids. Germline values: CDR1 ENHRY, CDR2 SYGVKD. The V end lost 4 bases, the J end lost 1 base, and 14 bases lay between the germline ends. The CDR3 reads CAISGGGRPSYEQYF. CDR3 nucleotides: TGTGCCATCAGTGGAGGGGGACGGCCTTCCTACGAGCAGTACTTC.

By sample share, this clone is medium-sized (0.01 to 0.1%). The chain uses TRBV28 and TRBJ2-7; 12 nucleotides align to TRBD1. Unmatched junction bases numbered 13, after V lost 2 bases and J lost 2 bases. CDR3 length: 19 residues. CDR1 MDHEN and CDR2 SYDVKM come from the germline V gene. CDR3 nucleotide sequence: TGTGCCAGCAGTTTACCCGGGACAGGGGGCTACGGAACCCCCTACGAGCAGTACTTC. Translation: CASSLPGTGGYGTPYEQYF.

The gene calls are TRBV9 and TRBJ2-1; possible D gene TRBD2, 5 bases. The germline gives CDR1 SGDLS, CDR2 YYNGEE. V shed 4 bases and J shed 2 bases, with 10 bases lying between them. This CDR3 has 14 residues. This CDR3 is CASSPYGTYNEQFF. The CDR3 DNA follows: TGTGCCAGCAGCCCTTACGGGACCTACAATGAGCAGTTCTTC.

This clone was counted only a few times. The rearrangement joins TRBV4-2 to TRBJ1-3; D not certain. From germline, CDR1 is LGHNA and CDR2 YNFKEQ. The CDR3 sequence is 15 residues long. The ends were cut back, 0 bases at V and 4 bases at J, with 10 bases in the middle. This CDR3 reads CASSQDEGSGNTIYF. The DNA of the CDR3 is TGTGCCAGCAGCCAAGACGAGGGCTCGGGAAACACCATATATTTT.

The chain employs TRBV5-1 and TRBJ2-3, with TRBD1 matching over 10 bases. The CDR3 is made up of 13 amino acids. CDR1 and CDR2 from the germline V gene are SGHRS and YFSETQ. V dropped 4 bases and J dropped 4; count of bases not matched to a gene: 0. CDR3 in DNA: TGCGCCAGCAGCGGACAGGGGGCAGATACGCAGTATTTT. Translated: CASSGQGADTQYF.

This clone was counted at least ten times. V gene TRBV6-1 combines with J gene TRBJ2-5; D may be TRBD1 (6 bases). The tail of the sequence fits TRBJ2-7 better, so the J call may be wrong. The CDR3 is 15 amino acids. Germline V gives CDR1 MNHNS, CDR2 SASEGT. Here the CDR3 DNA reads TGTGCCAGCAGTGAACGACAGGACCACTCCTACGAGCAGTACTTC. Protein product: CASSERQDHSYEQYF.

V is TRBV5-4 and J is TRBJ2-3; 9 nucleotides agree with TRBD1. There are 16 residues in the CDR3. CDR1 and CDR2 (germline): SGHNT, YYREEE (reference sequence). The trim removed 0 bases at V and 4 bases at J, leaving 6 bases unmatched. CDR3 region: CASSLGGDRAADTQYF. CDR3 sequence (DNA): TGTGCCAGCAGCTTGGGGGGGGACAGGGCGGCAGATACGCAGTATTTT.

V gene TRBV7-9 combines with J gene TRBJ1-2; no reliable D call. Per germline, CDR1 SEHNR and CDR2 FQNEAQ (reference sequence). The CDR3 length is 12 residues. Trimming cost V 5 bases and J 5 bases, with 9 bases left between them. CDR3 sequence reads: CASSIEQYGYTF. CDR3 in DNA: TGTGCCAGCAGCATAGAACAATATGGCTACACCTTC.

The chain is built from TRBV9 and TRBJ1-5; D remains ambiguous. The CDR3 covers 18 residues. Germline values: CDR1 SGDLS, CDR2 YYNGEE. The ends were cut back, 0 bases at V and 3 bases at J, with 19 bases in the middle. CDR3 loop: CASSVAGWVGLNNQPQHF. In DNA, the CDR3 is TGTGCCAGCAGCGTAGCAGGCTGGGTTGGCCTCAACAATCAGCCCCAGCATTTT.

This chain connects TRBV6-1 to TRBJ1-5; no clear D. V was clipped by 1 base and J by 1 base, with 8 bases between them. This CDR3 is built from 15 residues. The germline gives CDR1 MNHNS, CDR2 SASEGT. The CDR3 nucleotides read TGTGCCAGCAGTGAAGGTGTGAGGAGCAATCAGCCCCAGCATTTT. As protein: CASSEGVRSNQPQHF.

This rearrangement joins TRBV28 to TRBJ2-7; unclear D gene. This CDR3 contains 12 residues. The germline gives CDR1 MDHEN, CDR2 SYDVKM. V was pared by 5 bases and J by 7 bases, with 12 bases between. CDR3 DNA: TGTGCCAGCAGTCCCCCGACGTGGGAGCAGTACTTC. Residues: CASSPPTWEQYF. The variable domain in full, completed from reference TRBV28 and TRBJ2-7, reads DVKVTQSSRYLVKRTGEKVFLECVQDMDHENMFWYRQDPGLGLRLIYFSYDVKMKEKGDIPEGYSVSREKKERFSLILESASTNQTSMYLCASSPPTWEQYFGPGTRLTVT.

The chain recombines TRBV27 with TRBJ2-2; 7 bases agree with TRBD2. Germline CDR1 MNHEY, CDR2 SMNVEV (reference sequence). J gave up 2 bases and V 3 bases, and 3 bases lay outside the gene matches. This CDR3 is built from 15 residues. CDR3 sequence (DNA): TGTGCCAGCAGTTTGTCTAGCGGAAACACCGGGGAGCTGTTTTTT. Translation gives CASSLSSGNTGELFF.

This chain connects TRBV7-2 to TRBJ2-7, with a possible D match to TRBD1 (5 bases). CDR1 SGHTA and CDR2 FQGNSA come from the germline V gene. This CDR3 is built from 14 residues. V was cut by 1 base and J by 1 base, with 8 bases left in between. Here the CDR3 DNA reads TGTGCCAGCAGCTTAGGGCGACAGTCCTACGAGCAGTACTTC. Encoded protein: CASSLGRQSYEQYF.

This clone was picked up one time. One base separates it from a far larger clone, so it is likely a read error. Other nucleotide sequences in the sample specify the same CDR3. The V and J genes are TRBV28 and TRBJ1-1, with 7 bases that match TRBD1. CDR1 and CDR2 (germline): MDHEN, SYDVKM. The CDR3 is made up of 14 amino acids. CDR3 loop: CASRVGQTNTEAFF. The CDR3 DNA is TGCGCCAGCAGGGTGGGACAGACCAACACTGAAGCTTTCTTT.

This clone has ten or more counts. This sequence joins TRBV18 and TRBJ2-7; D not certain. This CDR3 comprises 11 residues. The ends were cut back, 5 bases at V and 7 bases at J, with 9 bases in the middle. Germline lookup yields CDR1 KGHSH and CDR2 LQKENI. The CDR3 coding sequence is TGTGCCAGCTCATCTGCTAAGGAGCAGTACTTC. The encoded protein is CASSSAKEQYF.

The V call is TRBV7-2, the J call TRBJ2-1; the D call may be TRBD1 or TRBD2 (5 bases each). In germline, CDR1 is SGHTA, CDR2 FQGNSA. CDR3 length equals 15 residues. Trimming took off 5 bases at V and 4 bases at J, with 15 bases between the two ends. The CDR3 sequence is CASSPEGYLYNEQFF. The CDR3 nucleotides read TGTGCCAGCAGCCCCGAGGGGTACTTGTACAATGAGCAGTTCTTC.

This clone was recorded many times. The chain uses TRBV6-4 and TRBJ2-3, with D perhaps being TRBD1 or TRBD2 (6 bases each). Between the trimmed V and J ends, which lost 2 bases and 2 bases, there was a span of 11 bases. The CDR3 spans 15 residues. Germline V lookup: CDR1 MRHNA, CDR2 SNTAGT. Here the CDR3 reads CASSDKGEATDTQYF. The CDR3 nucleotides read TGTGCCAGCAGTGACAAGGGGGAGGCCACAGATACGCAGTATTTT.

This chain's CDR3 is CASSLVTRGRYEQYF. Written as DNA, the CDR3 is TGTGCCAGCAGCTTAGTTACAAGGGGACGATACGAGCAGTACTTC. This chain joins TRBV7-8 and TRBJ2-7; either TRBD1 or TRBD2 may supply D (5 bases each). Between the trimmed V and J ends, which lost 1 base and 4 bases, there was a span of 14 bases. The CDR3 loop spans 15 amino acids. The V gene's germline CDR1 is SGHVS and CDR2 FQNEAQ.

About this clone: This is likely an artifact of a read error, given a far larger clone one base away. Other DNA sequences from this sample encode an identical CDR3 as well. The chain links TRBV27 to TRBJ1-3; D gene ambiguous. The CDR3 is made up of 14 amino acids. Germline assignment: CDR1 MNHEY and CDR2 SMNVEV (reference sequence). CDR3 bases: TGTGCCAGCAGTTTATCCTTCTCTGGGAACACCATATATTTT. This gives the protein CASSLSFSGNTIYF.

Note on this clone: Being one base from a much bigger clone, this may be a read error. The sample contains more than one DNA sequence encoding this CDR3. The chain employs TRBV4-1 and TRBJ2-7; weak D call: TRBD1 (5 bases). The germline gives CDR1 MGHRA, CDR2 YSYEKL. Between the trimmed V and J ends, which lost 6 bases and 2 bases, there was a span of 11 bases. The CDR3 is made up of 13 amino acids. The CDR3 sequence is CASSPGAAYEQYF. In nucleotides, the CDR3 is TGCGCCAGCAGTCCTGGGGCAGCCTACGAGCAGTACTTC.

This chain links TRBV5-4 with TRBJ1-3; TRBD1 agrees at 7 bases. The CDR3 is made up of 19 amino acids. Germline CDR1 and CDR2: SGHNT and YYREEE (reference sequence). The ends lost 1 base at V and 0 bases at J; junction bases unmatched: 13. The DNA of the CDR3 is TGTGCCAGCAGCTTGAAGCAGGGGGTCTCCCCTCTCTCTGGAAACACCATATATTTT. Residues: CASSLKQGVSPLSGNTIYF.

The chain couples TRBV2 to TRBJ2-3, with a possible D match to TRBD2 (5 bases). Germline V gives CDR1 SNHLY, CDR2 FYNNEI. The V gene lost 3 bases and the J gene lost 10 bases, with 14 bases spanning the gap. CDR3 length: 13 amino acids. The CDR3 DNA follows: TGTGCCAGCAGTGATTCTCCGCCGAGGGCGCAGTATTTT. Amino acids: CASSDSPPRAQYF.